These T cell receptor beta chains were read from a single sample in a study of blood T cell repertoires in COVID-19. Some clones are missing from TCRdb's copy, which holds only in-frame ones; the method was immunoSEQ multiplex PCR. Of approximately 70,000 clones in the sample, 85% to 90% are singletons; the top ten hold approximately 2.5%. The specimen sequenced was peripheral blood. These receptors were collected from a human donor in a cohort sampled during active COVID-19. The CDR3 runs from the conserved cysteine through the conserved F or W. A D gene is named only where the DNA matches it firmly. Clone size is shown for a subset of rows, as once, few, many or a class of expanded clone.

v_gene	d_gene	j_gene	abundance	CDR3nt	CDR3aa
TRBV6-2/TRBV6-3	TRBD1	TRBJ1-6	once	TGTGCCAGCAGCTCAAACAGGGGGGGTTTCGGTGGTTCACCCCTCCACTTT	CASSSNRGGFGGSPLHF
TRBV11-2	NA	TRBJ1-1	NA	TGTGCCAGCAGTCATAATGGGAGGACTGAAGCTTTCTTT	CASSHNGRTEAFF
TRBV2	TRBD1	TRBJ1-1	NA	TGTGCCAGCAGTCCCGGGACAGGAGGGGGAATGAACACTGAAGCTTTCTTT	CASSPGTGGGMNTEAFF
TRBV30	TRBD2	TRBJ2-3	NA	TGTGCTCGGGGGAGCGGGAGAGCAGATACGCAGTATTTT	CARGSGRADTQYF
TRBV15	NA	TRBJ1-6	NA	TGTGCCACCAGCAGTCAAATTGGTCTCAGCTCCTATAATTCACCCCTCCACTTT	CATSSQIGLSSYNSPLHF
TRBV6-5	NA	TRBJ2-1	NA	TGTGCCAGCAGTCGAGGACTACCTGATTACAATGAGCAGTTCTTC	CASSRGLPDYNEQFF
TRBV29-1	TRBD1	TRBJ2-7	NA	TGCAGCGTTGAAGAGGCAGGGGGATACGAGCAGTACTTC	CSVEEAGGYEQYF
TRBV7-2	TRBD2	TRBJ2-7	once	TGTGCCAGCAGCTTAGGTAGCGGGGGGGCTTACGAGCAGTACTTC	CASSLGSGGAYEQYF
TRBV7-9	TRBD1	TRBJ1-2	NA	TGTGCCAGCAGCTTGAGACCGGGACAGGGGACGTTTCAGTATGGCTACACCTTC	CASSLRPGQGTFQYGYTF
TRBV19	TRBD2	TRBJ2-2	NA	TGTGCCAGTAGGGAGAGCGGGGGGCCCTGGTATACCGGGGAGCTGTTTTTT	CASRESGGPWYTGELFF
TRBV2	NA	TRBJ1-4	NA	TGTGCCAGCTACAGGGAGTCTAATGAAAAACTGTTTTTT	CASYRESNEKLFF
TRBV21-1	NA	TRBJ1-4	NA	TGTGCCAGCAGCAACCTCACCTGGACAGCAATTAATGAAAAACTGTTTTTT	CASSNLTWTAINEKLFF
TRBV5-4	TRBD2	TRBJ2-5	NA	TGTGCCAGCAGCTCGACTAGCGGGGTGGAAGAGACCCAGTACTTC	CASSSTSGVEETQYF
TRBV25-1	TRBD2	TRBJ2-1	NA	TGTGCCAGCAGTGCATTAGCGGGAGGAACGGGTGAGCAGTTCTTC	CASSALAGGTGEQFF
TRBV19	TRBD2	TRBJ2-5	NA	TGTGCCAGTAGCATCACTAGCGGGGGGGCACAAGAGACCCAGTACTTC	CASSITSGGAQETQYF
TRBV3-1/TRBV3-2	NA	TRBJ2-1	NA	TGTGCCAGCAGCCAAGGCTTGCAGTCATACAATGAGCAGTTCTTC	CASSQGLQSYNEQFF
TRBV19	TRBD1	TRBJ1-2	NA	TGTGCCAGTAGTATAGTCATAGGGGGCGCCTATGGCTACACCTTC	CASSIVIGGAYGYTF
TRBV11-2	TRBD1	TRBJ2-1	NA	TGTGCCAGCAGCAATCGCGTGCACGGACAGGGGTACAATGAGCAGTTCTTC	CASSNRVHGQGYNEQFF
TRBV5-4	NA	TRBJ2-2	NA	TGTGCCAGCAGCGAGACACAGAACACCGGGGAGCTGTTTTTT	CASSETQNTGELFF
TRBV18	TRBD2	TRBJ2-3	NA	TGTGCCAGCTCACCAAATGGGGCTAGCGGGGGCCAAACAGATACGCAGTATTTT	CASSPNGASGGQTDTQYF
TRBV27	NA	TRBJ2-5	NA	TGTGCCAGCACGGCGAGTTCGGCAGGGTCAAGTAGCCAGTACTTC	CASTASSAGSSSQYF
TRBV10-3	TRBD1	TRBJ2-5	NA	TGTGCCATCAGTCCAGGACAGGGGATATTTAGAGAGACCCAGTACTTC	CAISPGQGIFRETQYF
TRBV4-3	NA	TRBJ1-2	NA	TGCGCCAGCAGCCAAGACAGACAAACTAACTATGGCTACACCTTC	CASSQDRQTNYGYTF
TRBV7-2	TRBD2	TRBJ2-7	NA	TGTGCCAGCAGCTTAGCGCCGGGACTAGCGGGGGAGTACGAGCAGTACTTC	CASSLAPGLAGEYEQYF
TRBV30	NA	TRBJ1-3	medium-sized	TGTGCCTGGAGTGCCGGGGGATTTGGAAACACCATATATTTT	CAWSAGGFGNTIYF
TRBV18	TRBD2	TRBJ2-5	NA	TGTGCCAGCTCACCACTGGGACTAGCAACGCAAGAGACCCAGTACTTC	CASSPLGLATQETQYF
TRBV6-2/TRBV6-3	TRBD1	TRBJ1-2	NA	TGTGCCAGCAGTCCCAGGGACAGAGGCTACACCTTC	CASSPRDRGYTF
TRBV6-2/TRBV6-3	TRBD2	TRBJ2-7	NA	TGTGCCAGCAGCGACGGGGGGGCCCCCGGCTACGAGCAGTACTTC	CASSDGGAPGYEQYF
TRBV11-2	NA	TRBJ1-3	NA	TGTGCCAGCAGCTTCACTCAGGGGGGAAACACCATATATTTT	CASSFTQGGNTIYF
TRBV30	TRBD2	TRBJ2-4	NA	TGTGCCTGGAGTCATCTAGCGGGAGGGGTTATGGCCAAAAACATTCAGTACTTC	CAWSHLAGGVMAKNIQYF
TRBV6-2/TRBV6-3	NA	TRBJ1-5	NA	TGTGCCAGCAGTTACGACAGGACCGGTCAGCCCCAGCATTTT	CASSYDRTGQPQHF
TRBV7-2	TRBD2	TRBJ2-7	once	TGTGCCAGCAGCCTCGGACTAGGTGGGTCCTACGAGCAGTACTTC	CASSLGLGGSYEQYF
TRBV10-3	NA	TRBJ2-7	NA	TGTGCCATCAGTGAGCGGAAGGGAGCCTACGAGCAGTACTTC	CAISERKGAYEQYF
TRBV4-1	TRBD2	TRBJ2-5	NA	TGCGCCAGCAGCCAACCCACGGGAGGCGAGACCCAGTACTTC	CASSQPTGGETQYF
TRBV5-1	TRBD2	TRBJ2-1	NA	TGCGCCAGCAGCTTGGTTCCGGGACTAGCGCCTTACAATGAGCAGTTCTTC	CASSLVPGLAPYNEQFF
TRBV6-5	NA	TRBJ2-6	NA	TGTGCCACCGCGCTGTTGGCTGGGGCCAACGTCCTGACTTTC	CATALLAGANVLTF
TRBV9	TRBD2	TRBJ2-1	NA	TGTGCCAGCAGCGTAGTTAGCGGGAGGGCTTCCTACAATGAGCAGTTCTTC	CASSVVSGRASYNEQFF
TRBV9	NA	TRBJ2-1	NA	TGTGCCAGCAGCGTAGGGAGCGTAAGCTCCTACAATGAGCAGTTCTTC	CASSVGSVSSYNEQFF
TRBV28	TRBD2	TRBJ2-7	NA	TGTGCCAGCAGTTCAAACCCCGGGACTAGCGGGAGGGAGCAGTACTTC	CASSSNPGTSGREQYF
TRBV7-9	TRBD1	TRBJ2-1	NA	TGTGCCAGCAGCTCTAGGCAGGGGGAGTTCGTCTCCTACAATGAGCAGTTCTTC	CASSSRQGEFVSYNEQFF
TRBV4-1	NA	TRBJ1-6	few	TGCGCCAGCAGCCAAGACAGTTATCAATCACCCCTCCACTTT	CASSQDSYQSPLHF